These 21 T cell receptor beta chains originate from one sample sequenced in a study of neurological immune-mediated disorders. A single record per CDR3 protein comes from TCRdb applying MiXCR to the 5' RACE reads. The top ten clones hold about 1.8% of a sample with tens of thousands of distinct CDR3 sequences, about 9.4% of them seen once. The source material was PBMCs. The receptors were sampled from a man aged 40-55 years in good health.

This clonotype was seen many times. The chain is built from TRBV11-2 and TRBJ1-4; 8 bases are a match to TRBD1. V lost 3 bases to trimming and J lost 8 bases; unmatched junction nucleotides: 8. This CDR3 contains 15 residues. Germline loops: CDR1 SGHAT, CDR2 FQNNGV. DNA for the CDR3: TGTGCCAGCAGCTTTTTTTCAGGGGGCGGGGAAAAACTGTTTTTT. Translating it yields CASSFFSGGGEKLFF. Full variable domain (rest looked up from reference TRBV11-2 and TRBJ1-4): EAGVAQSPRYKIIEKRQSVAFWCNPISGHATLYWYQQILGQGPKLLIQFQNNGVVDDSQLPKDRFSAERLKGVDSTLKIQPAKLEDSAVYLCASSFFSGGGEKLFFGSGTQLSVL.

This clonotype came up many times. Mismatch with germline at one junction end may stem from a read error. The chain has TRBV12-3 or TRBV12-4 and TRBJ2-3; D is perhaps TRBD1 or TRBD2 (6 bases each). The CDR3 length is 14 residues. CDR3 sequence (DNA): TGCGCCAGCAGCTTGGGGGGCGGCACAGATACGCAGTATTTT. This sequence encodes CASSLGGGTDTQYF.

There are many counts of this clonotype. The J gene is TRBJ1-5, the V gene TRBV10-3; D may be TRBD1 (6 bases). Germline V lookup: CDR1 ENHRY, CDR2 SYGVKD. This CDR3 has 14 residues. Trimming cost V 3 bases and J 4 bases, with 10 bases left between them. CDR3 in amino acids: CAISEVGGNQPQHF. CDR3 in DNA: TGTGCCATCAGTGAAGTAGGGGGAAATCAGCCCCAGCATTTT.

This clonotype was observed many times. The chain links TRBV10-2 to TRBJ2-2, with D uncertain. Germline V gene lookup returns CDR1 WSHSY and CDR2 SAAADI. The length of the CDR3 is 13 residues. Between the trimmed V and J ends, which lost 6 bases and 3 bases, there was a span of 8 bases. The CDR3 here is CASRDRYTGELFF. The CDR3 DNA reads as TGCGCCAGCAGGGACCGTTACACCGGGGAGCTGTTTTTT.

The CDR3 sequence: CASSLVGGLLEYRANVLTF. The CDR3 nucleotides are TGTGCCAGCAGCTTAGTCGGGGGCCTACTGGAGTATAGGGCCAACGTCCTGACTTTC. This chain joins TRBV7-9 and TRBJ2-6; perhaps D is TRBD1 or TRBD2 (6 bases each). The CDR3 contains 19 residues. Trimming left V 1 base short and J 5 bases short, with 21 bases between. From germline, CDR1 is SEHNR and CDR2 FQNEAQ (reference sequence).

The chain carries TRBV7-9 and TRBJ2-1, with 10 bases fitting TRBD1. Losses at the gene ends were 3 bases for V and 7 bases for J; bases not matched to a gene: 12. Germline loops: CDR1 SEHNR, CDR2 FQNEAQ (reference sequence). This CDR3 has 17 residues. The CDR3 protein is CASSLTGGEGRGNEQFF. CDR3 sequence (DNA): TGTGCCAGCAGCTTGACAGGGGGCGAGGGACGGGGAAATGAGCAGTTCTTC.

This clonotype showed up many times. The chain uses TRBV7-7 and TRBJ2-5; D tentatively reads TRBD1 or TRBD2 (5 bases each). Germline V gives CDR1 SSHAT, CDR2 FNYEAQ (reference sequence). V gave up 4 bases and J gave up 6 bases, with 12 bases separating them. The CDR3 totals 13 residues. CDR3 nucleotides: TGTGCCAGCAGCTCCGGGACCCTAAAGACCCAGTACTTC. Translated: CASSSGTLKTQYF.

V usage is TRBV19 and J usage is TRBJ2-3; TRBD2 matches at 11 bases. Germline assignment: CDR1 LNHDA and CDR2 SQIVND (reference sequence). The ends lost 3 bases at V and 4 bases at J; junction bases unmatched: 3. CDR3 size: 15 residues. CDR3 DNA sequence: TGTGCCAGTAGTATGGGGACTAGCGGTTCAGATACGCAGTATTTT. This translates into CASSMGTSGSDTQYF.

Many counts were recorded for this clonotype. This chain connects TRBV7-3 to TRBJ2-1, with 7 bases aligning to TRBD2. Germline V gene lookup returns CDR1 SGHTA and CDR2 FQGTGA. The J segment lost 4 bases and the V segment lost 1 base, leaving 10 bases of the junction unmatched. The length of the CDR3 is 17 residues. Here the CDR3 reads CASSLRGGGAGYNEQFF. The CDR3 DNA is TGTGCCAGCAGCTTAAGGGGGGGAGGAGCGGGATACAATGAGCAGTTCTTC.

This clonotype was seen at least ten times. The CDR3 region has the DNA TGCGCCAGCAGCGCAGACTCGTTATCCTACGAGCAGTACTTC. This translates into CASSADSLSYEQYF. This chain connects TRBV5-1 to TRBJ2-7; D remains unclear. The V end lost 4 bases, the J end lost 1 base, and 12 bases lay between the germline ends. CDR1 is SGHRS and CDR2 is YFSETQ in the germline V gene. The length of the CDR3 is 14 residues.

This clonotype was found many times. The genes are TRBV28 and TRBJ2-5; 10 positions agree with TRBD2. The CDR3 is made up of 17 amino acids. J was trimmed by 4 bases and V by 3 bases; bases with no gene match: 11. The germline CDR1 and CDR2 sequences are MDHEN and SYDVKM. DNA for the CDR3: TGTGCCAGCAGTTTGTGGCTTCCTAGCGGGAGTGGAGAGACCCAGTACTTC. As protein: CASSLWLPSGSGETQYF. Full variable domain (outside the CDR3, taken from reference TRBV28 and TRBJ2-5): DVKVTQSSRYLVKRTGEKVFLECVQDMDHENMFWYRQDPGLGLRLIYFSYDVKMKEKGDIPEGYSVSREKKERFSLILESASTNQTSMYLCASSLWLPSGSGETQYFGPGTRLLVL.

About this clonotype: A much larger clone is a single base away; this may be a read error. The chain joins TRBV7-2 to TRBJ2-5, with 9 bases that match TRBD2. Per germline, CDR1 SGHTA and CDR2 FQGNSA. The CDR3 is made up of 15 amino acids. V was clipped by 6 bases and J by 7 bases; unmatched bases: 12. CDR3 residues: CASSTAGGPVWTQYF. CDR3 sequence (DNA): TGTGCCAGCAGTACCGCGGGGGGGCCCGTCTGGACCCAGTACTTC.

This clonotype came up many times. The chain recombines TRBV21-1 with TRBJ2-2; TRBD1 is the table's D call and was not checked against the DNA. TRBV21-1 is a listed pseudogene. This CDR3 comprises 16 residues. The DNA for the CDR3 is TGTGCCAGCGGCCGTCGAGAGGACAGCAACACCGGGGAGCTGTTTTTT. It encodes CASGRREDSNTGELFF.

This clonotype has a count of ten or more. The rearrangement uses TRBV11-2 and TRBJ2-1; 8 bases line up with TRBD2. Germline V CDR1 and CDR2: SGHAT, FQNNGV. The CDR3 length is 18 residues. V lost 5 bases, J lost 7 bases, and 19 bases stayed unmatched. CDR3 coding DNA: TGTGCCAGCAGCCCCCCGGGTAGCGGGAACCCCCCTCGGAATGAGCAGTTCTTC. It encodes CASSPPGSGNPPRNEQFF. The full variable domain, its missing parts supplied by reference TRBV11-2 and TRBJ2-1, is EAGVAQSPRYKIIEKRQSVAFWCNPISGHATLYWYQQILGQGPKLLIQFQNNGVVDDSQLPKDRFSAERLKGVDSTLKIQPAKLEDSAVYLCASSPPGSGNPPRNEQFFGPGTRLTVL.

This clonotype was detected ten times or more. This rearrangement joins TRBV5-8 to TRBJ2-1, with 10 bases lining up with TRBD2. J was trimmed by 8 bases and V by 3 bases; bases with no gene match: 8. Germline-derived CDR1 and CDR2 are SGHTS and YDEGEE. The CDR3 covers 15 residues. The CDR3 is CASSYLAGVGDEQFF. The CDR3, as DNA: TGTGCCAGCAGCTACCTAGCGGGAGTTGGCGATGAGCAGTTCTTC.

This clonotype was recorded many times. The chain employs TRBV12-5 and TRBJ2-3; no firm D call. This CDR3 spans 11 amino acids. Germline CDR1 is LGHNT and CDR2 is FRNRAP. Trimming left V 3 bases short and J 4 bases short, with 2 bases between. Here the CDR3 DNA reads TGTGCTAGTGGTTTTTCAGATACGCAGTATTTT. Amino acid sequence: CASGFSDTQYF.

This clonotype has ten or more counts. The chain uses TRBV5-1 and TRBJ2-2; possibly TRBD1 or TRBD2 for D (5 bases each). The V and J ends lost 4 bases and 4 bases respectively, with 11 bases between them. The CDR3 is made up of 14 amino acids. CDR1 and CDR2 (germline): SGHRS, YFSETQ. CDR3 loop: CASSPRDVTGELFF. The CDR3 region has the DNA TGCGCCAGCAGCCCACGGGACGTCACCGGGGAGCTGTTTTTT.

This clonotype was detected many times. CDR3 nucleotide sequence: TGTGCCAGCAGTTTCGGAAGTAATGGCGGGGAGCTGTTTTTT. Translating gives CASSFGSNGGELFF. The chain couples TRBV12-3 or TRBV12-4 to TRBJ2-2; no clear D gene. The CDR3 runs to 14 residues. V lost 3 bases and J 7 bases, leaving 12 bases between the germline ends.

This clonotype was detected many times. The chain combines TRBV5-1 with TRBJ2-7; 7 bases fit TRBD1. The CDR3 has 16 residues. V shed 4 bases and J 6 bases; nucleotides not matched to a gene: 16. Germline CDR1 SGHRS, CDR2 YFSETQ. CDR3 in DNA: TGCGCCAGCAGCGTGTCTCCCGGGACAGAAGGGCGCGAGCAGTACTTC. Translation gives CASSVSPGTEGREQYF.

The sample holds many counts of this clonotype. The chain is built from TRBV3-1 and TRBJ2-3, with 8 bases lining up with TRBD2. The CDR3 sequence is 14 residues long. The germline V gene has CDR1 LGHDT and CDR2 YNNKEL (reference sequence). J was trimmed by 1 base and V by 6 bases; bases with no gene match: 3. In nucleotides, the CDR3 is TGTGCCAGCAGAAGTAGCGGGGGCACAGATACGCAGTATTTT. Translating gives CASRSSGGTDTQYF.

This clonotype was counted many times. This chain connects TRBV11-2 to TRBJ2-1, with 8 bases lining up with TRBD2. The CDR3 length is 15 residues. Germline V CDR1 and CDR2: SGHAT, FQNNGV. The V segment lost 6 bases and the J segment 5 bases; nucleotides outside the gene matches: 9. Here the CDR3 DNA reads TGTGCCAGCAGTTCTCAGCGGGGGAGGAACAATGAGCAGTTCTTC. Translated, it gives CASSSQRGRNNEQFF.